This section outlines one T cell receptor (beta chain) sequence together with its context. The repertoire was sequenced with immunoSEQ multiplex PCR; TCRdb's copy has only in-frame clones and lacks some. The sample lists 15,000 to 20,000 clones; around 90% were seen once. The record originates from a study of T cell changes during pregnancy in multiple sclerosis. Looked up from germline, CDR1 is SGHTA and CDR2 is FQGNSA. The V segment lost 3 bases and the J segment 6 bases; nucleotides outside the gene matches: 6. The CDR3 loop spans 14 amino acids. J is TRBJ1-1 and V is TRBV7-2, with 8 positions matching TRBD1. The sequenced sample was CD8+ T cells from peripheral blood mononuclear cells, obtained after pregnancy. The clonotype was recovered from a female donor in good health, enrolled as a control in a pregnancy study. The CDR3 DNA sequence: TGTGCCAGCAGCTTCGGACAGGGTTACTCTGAAGCTTTCTTT. Its translation is CASSFGQGYSEAFF.